This T cell receptor (beta chain) originates from a study of shared clonotypes between healthy human individuals. Study-level findings and limits: Among several donors, about 5% of naive CD4 clonotypes were found in common. The four-donor shared clonotypes exceeded non-shared clonotypes in generation probability, with non-shared ones scoring lower.

For sorted subsets, roughly 210 ng DNA per replicate equaled about 30,000 T cell genomes. TCRdb's table, derived via immunoSEQ multiplex PCR, lists solely in-frame clones and lacks some. The table includes about 1,500,000 clones, more than 95% detected once. This clone was seen once. Its antigen is unknown. Trimming cost V 0 bases and J 4 bases, with 7 bases left between them. The CDR3 consists of 14 residues. The germline V gene has CDR1 MNHEY and CDR2 SVGAGI. The rearrangement joins TRBV6-5 to TRBJ1-3; D is unclear. Specimen: naive CD4+ T cells sorted from blood. The subset was: CD45RA+ positively selected. This TCR was recovered from a man in his thirties or forties in good health. The CDR3 nucleotides read TGTGCCAGCAGTTACTCGGGTAGAGGAAACACCATATATTTT. Its protein is CASSYSGRGNTIYF.